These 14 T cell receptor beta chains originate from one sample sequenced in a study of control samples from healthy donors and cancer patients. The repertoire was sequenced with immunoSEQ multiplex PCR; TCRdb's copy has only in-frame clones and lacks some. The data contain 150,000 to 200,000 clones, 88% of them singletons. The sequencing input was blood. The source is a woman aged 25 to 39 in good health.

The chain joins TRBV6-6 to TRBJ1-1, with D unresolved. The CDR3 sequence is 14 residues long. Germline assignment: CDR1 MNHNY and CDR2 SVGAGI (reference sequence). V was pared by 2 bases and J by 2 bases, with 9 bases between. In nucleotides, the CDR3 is TGTGCCAGCAGTTACCGGGCAGCTAACACTGAAGCTTTCTTT. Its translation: CASSYRAANTEAFF.

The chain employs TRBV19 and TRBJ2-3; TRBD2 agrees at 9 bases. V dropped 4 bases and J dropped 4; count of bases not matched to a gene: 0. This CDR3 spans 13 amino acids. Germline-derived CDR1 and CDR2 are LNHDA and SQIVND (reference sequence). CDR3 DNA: TGTGCCAGTAGTAGGACTAGCGCAGATACGCAGTATTTT. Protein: CASSRTSADTQYF.

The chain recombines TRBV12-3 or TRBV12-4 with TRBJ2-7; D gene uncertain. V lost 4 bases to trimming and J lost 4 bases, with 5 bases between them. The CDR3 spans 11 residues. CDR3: CASSYGYEQYF. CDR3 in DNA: TGTGCCAGCAGTTACGGGTACGAGCAGTACTTC.

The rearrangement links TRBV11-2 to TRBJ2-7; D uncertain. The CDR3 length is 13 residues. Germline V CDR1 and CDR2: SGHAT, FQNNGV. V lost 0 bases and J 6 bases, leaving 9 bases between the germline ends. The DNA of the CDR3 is TGTGCCAGCAGCTTAGACTATCTCTTCGAGCAGTACGTC. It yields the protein CASSLDYLFEQYV.

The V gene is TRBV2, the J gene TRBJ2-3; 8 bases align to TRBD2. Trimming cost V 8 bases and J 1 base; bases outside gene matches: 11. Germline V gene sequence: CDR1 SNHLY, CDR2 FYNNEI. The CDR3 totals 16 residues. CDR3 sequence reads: CASAGASGLGTDTQYF. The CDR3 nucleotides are TGTGCCAGCGCAGGGGCTAGCGGGCTGGGCACAGATACGCAGTATTTT.

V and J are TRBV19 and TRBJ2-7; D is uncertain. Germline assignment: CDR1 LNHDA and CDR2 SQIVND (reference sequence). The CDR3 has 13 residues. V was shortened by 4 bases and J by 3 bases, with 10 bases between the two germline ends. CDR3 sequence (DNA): TGTGCCAGTAGTACCCGGACCCTCTACGAGCAGTACTTC. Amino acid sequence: CASSTRTLYEQYF.

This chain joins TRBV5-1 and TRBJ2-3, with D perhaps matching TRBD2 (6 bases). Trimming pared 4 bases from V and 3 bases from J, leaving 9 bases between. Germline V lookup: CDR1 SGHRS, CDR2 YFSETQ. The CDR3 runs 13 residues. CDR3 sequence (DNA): TGCGCCAGCAGCGCCGGGGGTACAGATACGCAGTATTTT. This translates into CASSAGGTDTQYF.

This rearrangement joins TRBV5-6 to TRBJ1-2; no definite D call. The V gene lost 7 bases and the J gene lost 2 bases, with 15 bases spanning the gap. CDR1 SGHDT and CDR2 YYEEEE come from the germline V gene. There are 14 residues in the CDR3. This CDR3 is CASRGGRKNYGYTF. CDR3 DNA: TGTGCCAGCCGCGGTGGGCGGAAAAACTATGGCTACACCTTC.

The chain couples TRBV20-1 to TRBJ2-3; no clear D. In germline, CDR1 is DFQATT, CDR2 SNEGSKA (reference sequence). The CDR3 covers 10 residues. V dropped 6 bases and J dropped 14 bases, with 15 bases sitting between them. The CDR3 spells CSATGPQRYF. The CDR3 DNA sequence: TGCAGTGCAACCGGGCCCCAGAGGTATTTT.

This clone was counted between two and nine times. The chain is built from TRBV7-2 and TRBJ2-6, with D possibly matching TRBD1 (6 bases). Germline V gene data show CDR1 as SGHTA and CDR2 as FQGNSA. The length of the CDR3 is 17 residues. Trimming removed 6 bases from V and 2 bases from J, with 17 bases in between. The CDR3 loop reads CASSIQGFKTGANVLTF. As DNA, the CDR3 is TGTGCCAGCAGTATACAGGGTTTTAAGACTGGGGCCAACGTCCTGACTTTC.

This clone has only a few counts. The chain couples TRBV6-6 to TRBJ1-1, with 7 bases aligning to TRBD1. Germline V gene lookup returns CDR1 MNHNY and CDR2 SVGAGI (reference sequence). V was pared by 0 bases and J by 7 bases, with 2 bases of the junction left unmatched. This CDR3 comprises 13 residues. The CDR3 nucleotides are TGTGCCAGCAGTTACTCGGGACAGAGTGAAGCTTTCTTT. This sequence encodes CASSYSGQSEAFF.

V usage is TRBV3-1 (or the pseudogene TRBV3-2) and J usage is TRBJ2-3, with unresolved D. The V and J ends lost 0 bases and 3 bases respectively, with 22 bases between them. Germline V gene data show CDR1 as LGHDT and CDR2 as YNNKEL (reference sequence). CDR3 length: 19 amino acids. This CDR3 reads CASSQERHETGKSTDTQYF. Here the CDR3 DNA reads TGTGCCAGCAGCCAAGAGCGTCATGAGACCGGAAAGTCAACAGATACGCAGTATTTT.

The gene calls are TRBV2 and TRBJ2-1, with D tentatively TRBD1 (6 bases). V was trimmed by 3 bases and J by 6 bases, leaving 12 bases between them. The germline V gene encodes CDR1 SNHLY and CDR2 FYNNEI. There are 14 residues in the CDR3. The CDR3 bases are TGTGCCAGCAGTGACCCACAGGGTTTCAATGAGCAGTTCTTC. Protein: CASSDPQGFNEQFF.

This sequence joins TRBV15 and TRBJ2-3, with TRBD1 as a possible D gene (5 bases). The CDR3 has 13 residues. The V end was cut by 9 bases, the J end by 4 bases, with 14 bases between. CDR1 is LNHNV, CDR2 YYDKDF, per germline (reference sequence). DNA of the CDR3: TGTGCCACAGGGGCCTCGGCCGCAGATACGCAGTATTTT. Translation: CATGASAADTQYF.